This is a list of T cell receptor beta chains from one sample in a study of T cell changes during pregnancy in multiple sclerosis. Some clones are missing from TCRdb's copy, which holds only in-frame ones; the method was immunoSEQ multiplex PCR. The repertoire holds under 50,000 clones, roughly 90% seen once, with around a quarter in the top ten. This sample comprised CD8+ T cells from peripheral blood mononuclear cells, obtained before pregnancy. These receptor sequences come from a female donor with multiple sclerosis, enrolled in a pregnancy study. The CDR3 runs from the conserved cysteine through the conserved F or W. A D gene is named only where the DNA matches it firmly. Not all rows give a size; the values are once, few, many and, for expanded clones, a class.

size	J	V	D	DNA	CDR3
-	TRBJ2-7	TRBV5-6	TRBD1	TGTGCCAGCAGGTGGGGCACAGGGGCCTACGAGCAGTACTTC	CASRWGTGAYEQYF
-	TRBJ2-3	TRBV7-9	TRBD2	TGTGCCAGCAGCTTAGAAGCGGGGGTTTCCACAGATACGCAGTATTTT	CASSLEAGVSTDTQYF
few	TRBJ2-7	TRBV29-1	TRBD2	TGCAGCGTTAGGACTAGCGGGATATACGAGCAGTACTTC	CSVRTSGIYEQYF
-	TRBJ2-1	TRBV9	-	TGTGCCAGCAGCCCCCGAGGAGGGAACAATGAGCAGTTCTTC	CASSPRGGNNEQFF
-	TRBJ1-2	TRBV5-1	-	TGCGCCAGCAGCTTGGTTGGGGGCCATGGCTACACCTTC	CASSLVGGHGYTF
once	TRBJ1-5	TRBV5-4	TRBD1	TGTGCCAGCAGCGAGCCGGGACAGAAATCAAGGCCTTATAGCAATCAGCCCCAGCATTTT	CASSEPGQKSRPYSNQPQHF
-	TRBJ2-3	TRBV2	-	TGTGCCAGCAACGGGGACACAGATACGCAGTATTTT	CASNGDTDTQYF
-	TRBJ2-5	TRBV7-2	TRBD2	TGTGCCAGCAGCTTAGCTAGCGGGGGGACCGAGACCCAGTACTTC	CASSLASGGTETQYF
-	TRBJ1-5	TRBV7-8	-	TGTGCCAGCAGCTTAATCTCGTTCAGGGATCGTCAGCCCCAGCATTTT	CASSLISFRDRQPQHF
-	TRBJ1-1	TRBV2	TRBD1	TGTGCCAGCCCAGACAGGGGGGACACTGAAGCTTTCTTT	CASPDRGDTEAFF
-	TRBJ1-1	TRBV7-9	TRBD1	TGTGCCAGCAGCTTAGGTGGTATGGACAGGACAATGAACACTGAAGCTTTCTTT	CASSLGGMDRTMNTEAFF
-	TRBJ2-7	TRBV7-9	TRBD1	TGTGCCAGCAGAAACACAGGGGTAGCCCACGAGCAGTACTTC	CASRNTGVAHEQYF
-	TRBJ1-1	TRBV5-1	-	TGCGCCAGCAGCGTCCGGGAGTCCACTGAAGCTTTCTTT	CASSVRESTEAFF
-	TRBJ2-3	TRBV9	-	TGTGCCAGCAGCGAGGGGGGGGACCCGATGGGTACGCAGTATTTT	CASSEGGDPMGTQYF
-	TRBJ1-5	TRBV7-9	-	TGTGCCAGCAGCTCCACGGACGGGGGAAAGCCCCAGCATTTT	CASSSTDGGKPQHF
-	TRBJ2-7	TRBV7-5	-	TGTGTCAGAAGCTTAGTGGGGAGCGAGCAGTACTTC	CVRSLVGSEQYF
-	TRBJ1-2	TRBV13	TRBD1	TGTGCCAGCAGCCCCGGACAGGGCCTATATGGCTACACCTTC	CASSPGQGLYGYTF
-	TRBJ2-2	TRBV9	-	TGTGCCAGCAGCCTTGACAGATCGAACACCGGGGAGCTGTTTTTT	CASSLDRSNTGELFF
-	TRBJ2-3	TRBV9	TRBD2	TGTGCCAGCAGCGACCCGGGACTAGCGGGAGATACGCAGTATTTT	CASSDPGLAGDTQYF
-	TRBJ1-1	TRBV5-1	TRBD1	TGCGCCAGCAGCCAGGGACAGGGCGGGACTGAAGCTTTCTTT	CASSQGQGGTEAFF
-	TRBJ1-5	TRBV4-1	TRBD1	TGCGCCAGCAGCCAAGAGATGACAGGGATCAATCAGCCCCAGCATTTT	CASSQEMTGINQPQHF
few	TRBJ1-1	TRBV30	-	TGTGCCTGGAAGGGCGCGGGCAGCAACACTGAAGCTTTCTTT	CAWKGAGSNTEAFF